This T cell receptor (beta chain) originates from a study of T-cell memory formation after mild COVID-19. CDR3 length equals 15 residues. V lost 3 bases and J lost 0; bases outside the gene matches: 2. The germline gives CDR1 LGHNA, CDR2 YSLEER. Whole-study findings and limits: Second-wave clones peaking on day 37 lacked confirmed SARS-CoV-2 specificity. Whereas later expanders leaned CD4+, clones contracting day 15 to 85 showed a balanced CD4/CD8 makeup.

From 5'RACE with constant-segment primers came TCR alpha and TCR beta cDNA libraries that carried sample barcodes and UMIs. TCRdb called the 5' RACE reads again in MiXCR, with one record for every CDR3 protein. The sample has about 200,000 distinct CDR3 sequences; 9.5% are singletons. This clonotype has at least ten counts. The antigen is unknown. This TCR derives from a man aged 18 to 35 who had mild COVID-19 (a few samples of this study predate the infection). Cell type and time point are not known. What was sequenced was PBMCs or a T cell subset sorted from them (not recorded which). J is TRBJ1-3 and V is TRBV4-3; TRBD1 aligns across 7 bases. CDR3 protein: CASSQTGTSGNTIYF. In nucleotides, the CDR3 is TGCGCCAGCAGCCAGACAGGGACCTCTGGAAACACCATATATTTT.